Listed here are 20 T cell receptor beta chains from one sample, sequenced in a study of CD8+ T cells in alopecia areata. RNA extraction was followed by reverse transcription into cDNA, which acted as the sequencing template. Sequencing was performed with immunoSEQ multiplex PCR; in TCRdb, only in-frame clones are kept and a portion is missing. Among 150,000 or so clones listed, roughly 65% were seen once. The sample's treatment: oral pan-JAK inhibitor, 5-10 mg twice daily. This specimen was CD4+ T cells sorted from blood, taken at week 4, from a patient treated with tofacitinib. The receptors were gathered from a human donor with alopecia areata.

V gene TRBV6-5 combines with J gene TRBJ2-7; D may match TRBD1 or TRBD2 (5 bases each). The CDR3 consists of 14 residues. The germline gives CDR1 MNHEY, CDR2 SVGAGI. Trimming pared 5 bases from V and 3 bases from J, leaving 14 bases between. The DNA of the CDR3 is TGTGCCAGCAGTCCACCGGGACCCGTCTACGAGCAGTACTTC. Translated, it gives CASSPPGPVYEQYF.

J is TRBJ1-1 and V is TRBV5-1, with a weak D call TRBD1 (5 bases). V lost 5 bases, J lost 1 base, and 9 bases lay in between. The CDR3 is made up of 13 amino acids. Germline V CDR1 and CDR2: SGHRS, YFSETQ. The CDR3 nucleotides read TGCGCCAGCAGTTGGGACGGGAACACTGAAGCTTTCTTT. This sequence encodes CASSWDGNTEAFF.

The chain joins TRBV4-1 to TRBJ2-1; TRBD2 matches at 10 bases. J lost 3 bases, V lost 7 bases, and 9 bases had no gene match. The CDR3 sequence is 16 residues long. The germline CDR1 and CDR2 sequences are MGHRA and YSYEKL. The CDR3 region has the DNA TGCGCCAGCAACCACCTAGCGGGGGCGAACTACAATGAGCAGTTCTTC. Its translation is CASNHLAGANYNEQFF.

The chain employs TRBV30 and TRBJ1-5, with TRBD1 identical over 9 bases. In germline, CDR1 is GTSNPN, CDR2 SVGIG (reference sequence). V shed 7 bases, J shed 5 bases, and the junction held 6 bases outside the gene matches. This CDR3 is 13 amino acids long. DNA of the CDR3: TGTGCCTTCGGACAGGGGTTAGATCAGCCCCAGCATTTT. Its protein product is CAFGQGLDQPQHF.

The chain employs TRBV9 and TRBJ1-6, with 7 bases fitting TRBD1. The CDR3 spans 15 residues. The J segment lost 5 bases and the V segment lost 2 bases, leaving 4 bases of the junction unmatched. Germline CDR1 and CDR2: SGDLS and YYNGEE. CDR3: CASSVTGNDNSPLHF. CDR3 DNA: TGTGCCAGCAGCGTGACAGGGAATGATAATTCACCCCTCCACTTT.

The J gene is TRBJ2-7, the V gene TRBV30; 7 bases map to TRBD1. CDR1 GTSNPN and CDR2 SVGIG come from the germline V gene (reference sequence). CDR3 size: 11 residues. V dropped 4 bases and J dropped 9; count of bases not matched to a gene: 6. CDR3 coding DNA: TGTGCCTGGACCCTTACAGGGGTGCAGTACTTC. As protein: CAWTLTGVQYF.

DNA for the CDR3: TGCAGCGCGAGGCAACAGCCCAACACTGAAGCTTTCTTT. Translated: CSARQQPNTEAFF. The chain combines TRBV29-1 with TRBJ1-1; no clear D gene. The CDR3 is 13 residues long. The germline CDR1 and CDR2 sequences are SQVTM and ANQGSEA. Trimming took off 7 bases at V and 2 bases at J, with 14 bases between the two ends.

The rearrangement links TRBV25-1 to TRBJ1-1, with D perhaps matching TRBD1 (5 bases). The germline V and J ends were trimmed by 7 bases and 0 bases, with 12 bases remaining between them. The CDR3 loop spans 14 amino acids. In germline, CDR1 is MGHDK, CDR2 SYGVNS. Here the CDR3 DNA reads TGTGCCAGCATGGTCCCAGGGATGAACACTGAAGCTTTCTTT. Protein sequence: CASMVPGMNTEAFF.

In DNA, the CDR3 is TGTGCACGCAGGGACTTCTCAAAGGATACGCAGTATTTT. This translates into CARRDFSKDTQYF. The chain joins TRBV30 to TRBJ2-3; the D gene is possibly TRBD2 (6 bases). Per germline, CDR1 GTSNPN and CDR2 SVGIG (reference sequence). This CDR3 spans 13 amino acids.

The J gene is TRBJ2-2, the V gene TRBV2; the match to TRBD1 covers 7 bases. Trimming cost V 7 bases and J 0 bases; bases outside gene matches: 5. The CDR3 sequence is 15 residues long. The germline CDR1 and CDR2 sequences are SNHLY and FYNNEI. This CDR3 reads CASIRDRTNTGELFF. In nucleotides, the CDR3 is TGTGCCAGCATCCGGGACAGAACGAACACCGGGGAGCTGTTTTTT.

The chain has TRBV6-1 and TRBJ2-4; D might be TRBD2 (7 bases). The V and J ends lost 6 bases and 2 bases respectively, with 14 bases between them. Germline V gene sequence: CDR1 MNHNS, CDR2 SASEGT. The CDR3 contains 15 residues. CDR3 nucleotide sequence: TGTGCCAGCAGCCGGGGGGCCGGCCCCAAAAACATTCAGTACTTC. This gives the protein CASSRGAGPKNIQYF.

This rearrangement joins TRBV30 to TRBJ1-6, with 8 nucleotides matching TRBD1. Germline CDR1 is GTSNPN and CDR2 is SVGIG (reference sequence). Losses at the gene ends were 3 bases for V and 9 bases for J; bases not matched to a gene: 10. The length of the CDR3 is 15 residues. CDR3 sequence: CAWSARGRGPSPLHF. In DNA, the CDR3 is TGTGCCTGGAGCGCCAGGGGCAGGGGGCCTTCACCCCTCCACTTT. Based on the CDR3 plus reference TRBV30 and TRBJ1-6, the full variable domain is SQTIHQWPATLVQPVGSPLSLECTVEGTSNPNLYWYRQAAGRGLQLLFYSVGIGQISSEVPQNLSASRPQDRQFILSSKKLLLSDSGFYLCAWSARGRGPSPLHFGNGTRLTVT.

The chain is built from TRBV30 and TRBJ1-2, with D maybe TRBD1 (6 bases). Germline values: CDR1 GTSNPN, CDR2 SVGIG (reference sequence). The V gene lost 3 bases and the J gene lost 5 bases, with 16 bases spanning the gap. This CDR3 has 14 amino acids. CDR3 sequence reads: CAWRGGTLAYGYTF. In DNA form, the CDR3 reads TGTGCCTGGAGGGGGGGGACACTGGCGTATGGCTACACCTTC.

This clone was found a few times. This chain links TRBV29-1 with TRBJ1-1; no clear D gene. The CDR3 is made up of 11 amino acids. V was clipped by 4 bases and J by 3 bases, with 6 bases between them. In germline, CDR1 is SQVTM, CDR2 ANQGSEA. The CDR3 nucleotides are TGCAGCGTTGCGCGGGACACTGAAGCTTTCTTT. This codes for CSVARDTEAFF.

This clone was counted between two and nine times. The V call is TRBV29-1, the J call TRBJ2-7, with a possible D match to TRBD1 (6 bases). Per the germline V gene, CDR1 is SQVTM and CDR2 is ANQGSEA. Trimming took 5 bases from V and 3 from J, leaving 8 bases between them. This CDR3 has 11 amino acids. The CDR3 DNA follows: TGCAGCGTTCTCAGGGGCTACGAGCAGTACTTC. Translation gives CSVLRGYEQYF.

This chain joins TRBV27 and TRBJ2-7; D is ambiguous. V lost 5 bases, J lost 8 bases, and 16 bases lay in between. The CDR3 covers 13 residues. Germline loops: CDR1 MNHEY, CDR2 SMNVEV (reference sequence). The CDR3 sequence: CASSPRRLEQQYF. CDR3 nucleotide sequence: TGTGCCAGCAGTCCCCGTCGACTTGAGCAGCAGTACTTC.

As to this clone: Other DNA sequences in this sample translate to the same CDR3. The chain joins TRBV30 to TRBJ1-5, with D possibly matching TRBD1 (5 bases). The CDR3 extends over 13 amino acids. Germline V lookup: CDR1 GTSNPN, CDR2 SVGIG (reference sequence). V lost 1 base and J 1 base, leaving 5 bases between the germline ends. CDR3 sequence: CAWSGQSNQPQHF. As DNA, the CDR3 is TGTGCCTGGAGTGGACAGAGCAATCAGCCCCAGCATTTT.

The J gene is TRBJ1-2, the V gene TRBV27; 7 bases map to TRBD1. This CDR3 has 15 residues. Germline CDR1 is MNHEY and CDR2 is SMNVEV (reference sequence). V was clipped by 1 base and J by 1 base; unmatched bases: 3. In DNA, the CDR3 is TGTGCCAGCAGTTTATGGGGACAGAGTAACTATGGCTACACCTTC. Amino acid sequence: CASSLWGQSNYGYTF.

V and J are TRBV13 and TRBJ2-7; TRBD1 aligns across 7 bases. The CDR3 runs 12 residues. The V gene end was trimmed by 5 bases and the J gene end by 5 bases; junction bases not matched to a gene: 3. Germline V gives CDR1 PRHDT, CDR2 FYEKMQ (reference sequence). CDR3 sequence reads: CASSHRGDEQYF. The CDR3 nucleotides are TGTGCCAGCAGCCACAGGGGCGACGAGCAGTACTTC.

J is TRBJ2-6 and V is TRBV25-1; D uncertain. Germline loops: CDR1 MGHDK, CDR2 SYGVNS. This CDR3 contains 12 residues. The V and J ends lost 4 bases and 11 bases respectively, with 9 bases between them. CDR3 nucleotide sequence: TGTGCCAGCAGTGCCCCAGACTACGTCCTGACTTTC. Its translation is CASSAPDYVLTF.